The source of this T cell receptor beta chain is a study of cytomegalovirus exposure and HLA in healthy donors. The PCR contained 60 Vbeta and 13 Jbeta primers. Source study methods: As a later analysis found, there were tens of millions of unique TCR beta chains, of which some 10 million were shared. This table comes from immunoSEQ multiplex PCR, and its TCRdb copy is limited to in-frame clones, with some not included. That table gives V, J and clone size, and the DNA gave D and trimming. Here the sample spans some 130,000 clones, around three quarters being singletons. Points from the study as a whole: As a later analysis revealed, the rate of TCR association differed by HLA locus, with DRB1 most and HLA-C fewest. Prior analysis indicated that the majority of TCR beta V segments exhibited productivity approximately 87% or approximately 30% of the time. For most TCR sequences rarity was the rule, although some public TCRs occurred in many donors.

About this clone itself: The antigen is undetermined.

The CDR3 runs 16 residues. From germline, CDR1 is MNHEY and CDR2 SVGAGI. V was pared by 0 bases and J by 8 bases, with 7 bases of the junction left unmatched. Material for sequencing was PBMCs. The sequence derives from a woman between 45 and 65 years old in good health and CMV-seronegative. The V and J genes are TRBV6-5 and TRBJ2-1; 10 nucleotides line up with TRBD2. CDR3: CASSYSPSGRAYEQFF. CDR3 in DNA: TGTGCCAGCAGTTACTCGCCCAGCGGGAGGGCCTATGAGCAGTTCTTC.